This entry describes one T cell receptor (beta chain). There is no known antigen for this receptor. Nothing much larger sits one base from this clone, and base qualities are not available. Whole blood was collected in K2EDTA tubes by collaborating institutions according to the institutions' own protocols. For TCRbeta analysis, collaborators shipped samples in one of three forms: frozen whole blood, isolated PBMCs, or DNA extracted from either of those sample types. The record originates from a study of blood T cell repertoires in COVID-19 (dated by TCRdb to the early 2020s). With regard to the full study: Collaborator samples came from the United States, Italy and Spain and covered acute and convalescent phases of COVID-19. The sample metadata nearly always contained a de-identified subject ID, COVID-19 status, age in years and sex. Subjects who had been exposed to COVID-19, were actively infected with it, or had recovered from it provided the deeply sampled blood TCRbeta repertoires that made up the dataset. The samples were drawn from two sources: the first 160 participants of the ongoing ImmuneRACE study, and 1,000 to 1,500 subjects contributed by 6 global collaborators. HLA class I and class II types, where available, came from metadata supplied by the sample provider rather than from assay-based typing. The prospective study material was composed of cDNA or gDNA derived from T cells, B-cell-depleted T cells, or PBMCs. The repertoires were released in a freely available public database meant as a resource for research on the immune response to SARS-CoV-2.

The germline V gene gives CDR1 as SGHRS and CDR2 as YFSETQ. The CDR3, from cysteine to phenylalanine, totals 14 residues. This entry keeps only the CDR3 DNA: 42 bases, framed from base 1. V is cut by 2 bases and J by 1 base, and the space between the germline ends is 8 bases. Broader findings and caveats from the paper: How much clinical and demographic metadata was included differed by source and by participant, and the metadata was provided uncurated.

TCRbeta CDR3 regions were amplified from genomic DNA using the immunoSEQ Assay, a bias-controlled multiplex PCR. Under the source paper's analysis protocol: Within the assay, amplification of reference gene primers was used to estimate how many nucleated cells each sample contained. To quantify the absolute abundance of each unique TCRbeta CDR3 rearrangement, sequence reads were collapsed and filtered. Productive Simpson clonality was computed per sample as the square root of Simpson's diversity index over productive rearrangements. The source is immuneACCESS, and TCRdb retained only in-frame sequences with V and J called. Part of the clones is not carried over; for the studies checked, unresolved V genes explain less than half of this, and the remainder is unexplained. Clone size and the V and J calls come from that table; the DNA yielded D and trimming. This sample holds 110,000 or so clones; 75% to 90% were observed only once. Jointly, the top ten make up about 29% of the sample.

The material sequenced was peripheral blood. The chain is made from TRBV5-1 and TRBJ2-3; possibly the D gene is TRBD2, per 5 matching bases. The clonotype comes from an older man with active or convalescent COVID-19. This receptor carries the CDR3 CASSFAAGTDTQYF. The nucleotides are TGCGCCAGCAGCTTCGCAGCGGGCACAGATACGCAGTATTTT.